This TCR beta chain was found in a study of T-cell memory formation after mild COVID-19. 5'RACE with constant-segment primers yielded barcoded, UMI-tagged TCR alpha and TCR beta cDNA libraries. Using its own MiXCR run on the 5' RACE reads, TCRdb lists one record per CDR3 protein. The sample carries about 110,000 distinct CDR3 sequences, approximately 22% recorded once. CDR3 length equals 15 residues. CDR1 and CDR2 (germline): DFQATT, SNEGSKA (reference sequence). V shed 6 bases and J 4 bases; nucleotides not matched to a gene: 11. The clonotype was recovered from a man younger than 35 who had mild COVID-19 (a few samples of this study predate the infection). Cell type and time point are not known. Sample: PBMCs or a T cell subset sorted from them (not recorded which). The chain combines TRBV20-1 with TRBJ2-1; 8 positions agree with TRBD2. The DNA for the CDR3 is TGCAGTGCCATCTCTGGAGCGGGGGCTTACAATGAGCAGTTCTTC. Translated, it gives CSAISGAGAYNEQFF.